Listed below are T cell receptor beta chains from one sample, sequenced in a study of shared clonotypes between healthy human individuals. Assay used: immunoSEQ multiplex PCR; TCRdb lists only in-frame clones, some missing. The table includes more than 2,000,000 clones, around nine tenths detected once. The source material was naive CD4+ T cells sorted from blood. Receptors were obtained from a man aged 18 to 29 in good health. Each CDR3 is given with its conserved first and last residue. Each record gives: V gene, CDR3 length, clone size, J gene, D gene, CDR3 protein, CDR3 DNA. The D gene is left open where the match is weak. Clone size is not always given. Where it is, it says once, few, many or a class for expanded clones.

TRBV4-1	16	.	TRBJ1-4	TRBD1	CASRQVTGALNEKLFF	TGCGCCAGCAGACAGGTGACAGGGGCCCTAAATGAAAAACTGTTTTTT
TRBV7-9	15	.	TRBJ2-3	.	CASSQEGTSTDTQYF	TGTGCCAGCAGCCAAGAGGGGACTAGCACAGATACGCAGTATTTT
TRBV5-1	13	.	TRBJ1-2	.	CASSLDQSYGYTF	TGCGCCAGCAGCTTGGACCAGAGCTATGGCTACACCTTC
TRBV12-2	14	.	TRBJ2-3	.	CASRPGQGDDTQYF	TGTGCAAGTCGCCCCGGACAGGGGGACGATACGCAGTATTTT
TRBV5-4	16	.	TRBJ2-2	TRBD2	CASTRDSGKKNGELFF	TGTGCCAGCACCCGAGATAGCGGGAAAAAAAACGGGGAGCTGTTTTTT
TRBV7-8	15	.	TRBJ2-7	TRBD2	CASSPRLAGEYEQYF	TGTGCCAGCAGCCCCCGACTAGCGGGAGAGTACGAGCAGTACTTC
TRBV5-8	15	.	TRBJ2-1	TRBD2	CASSLVPSGSGEQFF	TGTGCCAGCAGCTTGGTCCCTAGCGGGAGTGGTGAGCAGTTCTTC
TRBV11-1	16	.	TRBJ2-1	TRBD2	CASSPRTSGRAFEQFF	TGTGCCAGCAGCCCTAGGACTAGCGGGAGGGCGTTTGAGCAGTTCTTC
TRBV9	13	.	TRBJ2-5	.	CASSVSEGETQYF	TGTGCCAGCAGCGTAAGCGAGGGGGAGACCCAGTACTTC
TRBV5-4	15	.	TRBJ2-3	TRBD2	CASSFSGQASYTQYF	TGTGCCAGCAGTTTTAGCGGGCAGGCGTCCTATACGCAGTATTTT
TRBV10-3	14	once	TRBJ2-5	.	CAISEGGAKGTQYF	TGTGCCATCAGTGAGGGGGGTGCCAAGGGGACCCAGTACTTC
TRBV11-1	18	.	TRBJ2-6	.	CASKLADENSPGANVLTF	TGTGCCAGCAAACTAGCCGATGAAAACTCTCCTGGGGCCAACGTCCTGACTTTC
TRBV4-2	16	once	TRBJ1-3	.	CASSQDPDGSGNTIYF	TGTGCCAGCAGCCAAGATCCGGACGGCTCTGGAAACACCATATATTTT
TRBV9	17	.	TRBJ2-1	TRBD2	CASSVRLAGGSYNEQFF	TGTGCCAGCAGCGTAAGACTAGCGGGAGGGTCCTACAATGAGCAGTTCTTC
TRBV6-1	13	.	TRBJ2-3	.	CASSPGLPDTQYF	TGTGCCAGCAGTCCAGGCCTCCCAGATACGCAGTATTTT
TRBV19	15	.	TRBJ1-1	.	CASSPLTGGSTEAFF	TGTGCCAGCAGCCCCTTAACGGGCGGAAGCACTGAAGCTTTCTTT
TRBV28	12	few	TRBJ1-6	.	CASSQSRAPLHF	TGTGCCAGCAGTCAAAGCAGGGCACCCCTCCACTTT
TRBV9	17	.	TRBJ2-3	TRBD1	CASSGPLDRGQTDTQYF	TGTGCCAGCAGCGGGCCATTGGACAGGGGGCAAACAGATACGCAGTATTTT
TRBV10-3	17	.	TRBJ2-5	.	CAISATRGGIGTETQYF	TGTGCCATCAGTGCCACTCGAGGAGGGATAGGAACAGAGACCCAGTACTTC
TRBV27	16	.	TRBJ1-4	.	CASSPRTAAPNEKLFF	TGTGCCAGCAGTCCCCGGACGGCGGCGCCTAATGAAAAACTGTTTTTT
TRBV19	14	.	TRBJ1-5	.	CASSMTDSNQPQHF	TGTGCCAGTAGTATGACAGATAGCAATCAGCCCCAGCATTTT
TRBV7-2	14	.	TRBJ2-7	TRBD2	CASSLSGSGAEQYF	TGTGCCAGCAGTCTCTCAGGAAGCGGGGCCGAGCAGTACTTC
TRBV7-6	14	.	TRBJ1-3	.	CASSLAGAGNTIYF	TGTGCCAGCAGCTTAGCAGGGGCCGGAAACACCATATATTTT
TRBV6-6	13	few	TRBJ1-1	.	CASTSGVLAEAFF	TGTGCCAGTACGAGTGGGGTCCTCGCTGAAGCTTTCTTT
TRBV18	17	.	TRBJ1-3	TRBD1	CASSQGQTQSSGNTIYF	TGTGCCAGCTCACAGGGACAGACCCAATCCTCTGGAAACACCATATATTTT
TRBV28	13	.	TRBJ2-3	TRBD2	CASTGGPADTQYF	TGTGCCAGCACGGGGGGGCCCGCAGATACGCAGTATTTT
TRBV6-5	14	.	TRBJ2-5	.	CASSHGAVQETQYF	TGTGCCAGCAGCCATGGGGCAGTCCAAGAGACCCAGTACTTC
TRBV5-4	13	.	TRBJ2-5	.	CASSQAAEETQYF	TGTGCCAGCTCCCAGGCAGCGGAAGAGACCCAGTACTTC
TRBV5-1	16	.	TRBJ1-6	TRBD1	CASSITTGEKNSPLHF	TGCGCCAGCAGCATTACTACAGGGGAAAAAAATTCACCCCTCCACTTT
TRBV6-6	16	.	TRBJ2-7	TRBD2	CASSYQGLAGGNEQYF	TGTGCCAGCAGTTACCAAGGACTAGCGGGAGGGAACGAGCAGTACTTC
TRBV11-2	13	.	TRBJ2-7	.	CASSLWTNYEQYF	TGTGCCAGCAGCTTATGGACGAACTACGAGCAGTACTTC
TRBV7-8	13	few	TRBJ1-5	.	CASSQSLNQPQHF	TGTGCCAGCAGCCAGAGTCTCAATCAGCCCCAGCATTTT
TRBV9	16	.	TRBJ2-3	.	CASSLLSGRGTDTQYF	TGTGCCAGCAGCCTCCTCAGTGGCAGGGGCACAGATACGCAGTATTTT
TRBV12-1	18	.	TRBJ2-3	.	CASSFSRKSPISTDTQYF	TGTGCCAGCAGCTTTTCTCGTAAATCTCCGATCTCCACAGATACGCAGTATTTT
TRBV2	8	once	TRBJ2-5	.	CARREQYF	TGTGCCAGAAGGGAGCAGTACTTC
TRBV10-3	16	.	TRBJ2-7	TRBD2	CAISVGLAGGPGEQYF	TGTGCCATCAGTGTGGGACTAGCGGGGGGGCCAGGCGAGCAGTACTTC
TRBV6-5	12	.	TRBJ1-6	.	CASQQGNSPLHF	TGTGCCAGCCAGCAGGGCAATTCACCCCTCCACTTT
TRBV4-3	16	.	TRBJ2-1	.	CASSFSEGVSYNEQFF	TGCGCCAGCAGCTTCAGTGAGGGAGTATCCTACAATGAGCAGTTCTTC
TRBV5-1	17	.	TRBJ2-1	TRBD1	CASSLATTTGGNNEQFF	TGCGCCAGCAGCTTGGCTACCACGACAGGGGGTAACAATGAGCAGTTCTTC
TRBV6-1	11	.	TRBJ2-2	.	CASRITGELFF	TGTGCCAGCAGAATAACCGGGGAGCTGTTTTTT
TRBV6-6	15	.	TRBJ2-7	.	CATGWETPTSYEQYF	TGTGCCACAGGATGGGAGACTCCCACATCCTACGAGCAGTACTTC